This T cell receptor beta chain was profiled in a study of blood T cell repertoires in COVID-19. Study details: COVID-19 samples from acute and convalescent phases originated in the United States, Italy and Spain. From T cells, B-cell-depleted T cells, or PBMCs came the material, which was cDNA or gDNA.

Authors' analysis steps: By means of reference gene primer amplification, nucleated cell counts were estimated. Some clones are missing from TCRdb's copy, which holds only in-frame ones; the method was immunoSEQ multiplex PCR. That table furnishes V, J and clone size, whereas the DNA furnished D and trimming. The sample includes roughly 120,000 clones, 80% to 90% of them seen just once. Germline trimming cut 5 bases from V and 3 bases from J; bases unmatched to any gene: 9. The CDR3 is 16 amino acids. The germline gives CDR1 MDHEN, CDR2 SYDVKM. V is TRBV28 and J is TRBJ1-5; 8 bases line up with TRBD1. The TCR originated in a human donor in a cohort sampled during active COVID-19. The sequenced material came from peripheral blood. The CDR3 DNA is TGTGCCAGCAGTCCCGGACAGGGTCGGTACAATCAGCCCCAGCATTTT. Its protein is CASSPGQGRYNQPQHF.